Below, one T cell receptor (beta chain) is given with its context. This sample is drawn from a study of blood T cell repertoires in COVID-19. V gave up 7 bases and J gave up 0 bases; unmatched junction bases: 6. The CDR3 runs to 15 residues. CDR1 is MNHEY and CDR2 is SVGAGI in the germline V gene. Authors' analysis steps: By means of reference gene primer amplification, nucleated cell counts were estimated. The assay was immunoSEQ multiplex PCR, and TCRdb's table has in-frame clones only and misses some. V and J calls plus clone size are reproduced from that table; the DNA served to infer D and trimming. The profile covers roughly 240,000 clones, with 86% appearing a single time and roughly 6.2% taken by the ten largest.

This rearrangement joins TRBV6-5 to TRBJ1-3; 7 bases are a match to TRBD1. The sample consisted of peripheral blood. The sequence was obtained from a woman over 75 with COVID-19, enrolled during active disease. The CDR3 protein is CASISDRSSGNTIYF. The CDR3 region has the DNA TGTGCCAGCATCTCGGACAGGAGCTCTGGAAACACCATATATTTT.